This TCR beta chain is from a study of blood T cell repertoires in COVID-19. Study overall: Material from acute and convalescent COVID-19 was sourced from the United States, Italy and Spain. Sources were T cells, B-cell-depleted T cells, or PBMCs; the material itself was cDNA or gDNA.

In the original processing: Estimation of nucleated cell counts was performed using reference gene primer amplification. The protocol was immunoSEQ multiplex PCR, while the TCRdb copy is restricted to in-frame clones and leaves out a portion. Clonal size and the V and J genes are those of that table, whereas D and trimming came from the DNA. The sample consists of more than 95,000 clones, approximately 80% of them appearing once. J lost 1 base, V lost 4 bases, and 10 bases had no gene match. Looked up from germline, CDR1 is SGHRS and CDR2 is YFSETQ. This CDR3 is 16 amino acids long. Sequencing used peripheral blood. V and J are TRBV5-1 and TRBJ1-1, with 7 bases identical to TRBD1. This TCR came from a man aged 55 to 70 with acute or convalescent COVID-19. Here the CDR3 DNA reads TGCGCCAGCAGCCTACAAACCGGGACAGCGAACACTGAAGCTTTCTTT. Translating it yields CASSLQTGTANTEAFF.